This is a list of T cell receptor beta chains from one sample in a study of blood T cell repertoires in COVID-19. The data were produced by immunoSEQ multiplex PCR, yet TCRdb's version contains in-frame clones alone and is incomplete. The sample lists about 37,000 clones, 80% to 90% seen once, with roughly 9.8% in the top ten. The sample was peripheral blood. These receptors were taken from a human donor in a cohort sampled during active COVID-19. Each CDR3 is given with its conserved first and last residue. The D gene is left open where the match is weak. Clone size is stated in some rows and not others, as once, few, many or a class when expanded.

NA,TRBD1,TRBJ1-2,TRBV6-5,CASRTRTGGDGYTF,TGTGCCAGCAGGACCCGGACAGGAGGGGATGGCTACACCTTC
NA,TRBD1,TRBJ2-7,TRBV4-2,CASSQIRGTGAVEQYF,TGTGCCAGCAGCCAGATCCGGGGGACAGGGGCTGTCGAGCAGTACTTC
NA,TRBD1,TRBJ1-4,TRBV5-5,CASSLGPGQGNEKLFF,TGTGCCAGCAGCTTGGGCCCGGGACAGGGAAACGAAAAACTGTTTTTT
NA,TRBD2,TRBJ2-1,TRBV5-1,CASSLGTSGRSYNEQFF,TGCGCCAGCAGCTTGGGTACTAGCGGGAGGTCCTACAATGAGCAGTTCTTC
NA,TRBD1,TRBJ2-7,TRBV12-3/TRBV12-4,CASSSHGQGEQYF,TGTGCCAGCAGCTCCCACGGACAGGGAGAGCAGTACTTC
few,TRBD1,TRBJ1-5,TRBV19,CASSSDRGEPQHF,TGTGCCAGTAGTTCGGACAGGGGGGAGCCCCAGCATTTT
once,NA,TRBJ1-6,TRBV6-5,CASKRLSSYNSPLHF,TGTGCCAGCAAACGACTGAGCTCCTATAATTCACCCCTCCACTTT
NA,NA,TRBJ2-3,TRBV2,CASGALVSTDTQYF,TGTGCCAGCGGGGCTTTGGTTAGTACAGATACGCAGTATTTT
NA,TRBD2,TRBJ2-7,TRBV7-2,CASSLRLAAIEQYF,TGTGCCAGCAGCTTGCGACTAGCGGCGATCGAGCAGTACTTC
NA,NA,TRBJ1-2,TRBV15,CATSGYRTLYYGYTF,TGTGCCACCAGCGGATACAGGACATTATACTATGGCTACACCTTC
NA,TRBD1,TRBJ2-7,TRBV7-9,CASSLTGTGAKSYEQYF,TGTGCCAGCAGCTTAACCGGGACAGGGGCCAAATCCTACGAGCAGTACTTC
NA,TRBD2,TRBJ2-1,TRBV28,CASSLFWTSGNSAYNEQFF,TGTGCCAGCAGTTTATTCTGGACTAGCGGGAACTCCGCCTACAATGAGCAGTTCTTC
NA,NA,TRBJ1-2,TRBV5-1,CASSLVSGNYGYTF,TGCGCCAGCAGCTTGGTTTCAGGGAACTATGGCTACACCTTC
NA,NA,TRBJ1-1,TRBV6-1,CASSEDGEPNTEAFF,TGTGCCAGCAGTGAAGACGGGGAACCTAACACTGAAGCTTTCTTT
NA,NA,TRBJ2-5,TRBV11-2,CASSPRGAQETQYF,TGTGCCAGCAGCCCCCGGGGGGCGCAAGAGACCCAGTACTTC
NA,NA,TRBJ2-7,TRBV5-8,CASSFLAAYEQYF,TGTGCCAGCAGCTTCCTCGCGGCCTACGAGCAGTACTTC
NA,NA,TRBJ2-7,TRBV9,CASSPSAGDPLEQYF,TGTGCCAGCAGCCCCTCCGCAGGGGACCCCCTCGAGCAGTACTTC
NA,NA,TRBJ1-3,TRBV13,CASSLQGSGNTIYF,TGTGCCAGCAGCTTACAGGGTTCTGGAAACACCATATATTTT
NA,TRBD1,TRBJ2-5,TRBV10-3,CAISGQGAGETQYF,TGTGCCATCAGCGGACAGGGGGCAGGGGAGACCCAGTACTTC
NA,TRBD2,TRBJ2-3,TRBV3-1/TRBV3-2,CASSSGLAGDTQYF,TGTGCCAGCAGCTCGGGACTAGCGGGAGATACGCAGTATTTT
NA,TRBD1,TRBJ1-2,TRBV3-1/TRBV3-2,CASSHRPGTGEANYGYTF,TGTGCCAGCAGCCACCGACCCGGGACAGGAGAAGCTAACTATGGCTACACCTTC
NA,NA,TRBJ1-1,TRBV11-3,CASSSNQYTEAFF,TGTGCCAGCAGCTCCAATCAATACACTGAAGCTTTCTTT
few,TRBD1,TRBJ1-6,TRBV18,CASSPLGQGYNSPLHF,TGTGCCAGCTCACCGCTCGGACAGGGGTATAATTCACCCCTCCACTTT
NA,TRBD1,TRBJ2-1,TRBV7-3,CATTGGDGREGNEQFF,TGTGCCACCACAGGGGGCGATGGGAGGGAGGGGAATGAGCAGTTCTTC
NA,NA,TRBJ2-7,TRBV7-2,CASNSGTRYEQYF,TGTGCCAGCAACTCCGGGACTCGATACGAGCAGTACTTC
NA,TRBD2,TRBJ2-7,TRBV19,CASSRPGLAGIEQYF,TGTGCCAGTAGTAGACCCGGGCTAGCGGGAATCGAGCAGTACTTC
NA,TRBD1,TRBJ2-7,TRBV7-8,CASSPLGTGGGEQYF,TGTGCCAGCAGTCCATTAGGGACAGGGGGGGGAGAGCAGTACTTC
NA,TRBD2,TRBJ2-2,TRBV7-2,CASSLGLAGGIGELFF,TGTGCCAGCAGCTTAGGGCTAGCGGGGGGAATAGGGGAGCTGTTTTTT
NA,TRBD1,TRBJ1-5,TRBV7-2,CASSLGGTVNQPQHF,TGTGCCAGCAGCTTAGGTGGGACAGTCAATCAGCCCCAGCATTTT
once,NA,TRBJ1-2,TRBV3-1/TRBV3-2,CASSQATRVLNGYTF,TGTGCCAGCAGCCAAGCGACCAGGGTTTTGAATGGCTACACCTTC
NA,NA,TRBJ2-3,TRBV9,CASTAAAPSTDTQYF,TGTGCCAGCACAGCCGCGGCCCCTAGCACAGATACGCAGTATTTT
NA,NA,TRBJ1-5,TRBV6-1,CASSDRRNQPQHF,TGTGCCAGCAGTGATAGGCGGAATCAGCCCCAGCATTTT
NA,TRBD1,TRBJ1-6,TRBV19,CASSTGTGGNPLHF,TGTGCCAGTAGTACCGGGACAGGGGGGAATCCCCTCCACTTT
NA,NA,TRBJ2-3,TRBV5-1,CASSLGTGLSTDTQYF,TGCGCCAGCAGCTTGGGCACAGGGCTTAGCACAGATACGCAGTATTTT
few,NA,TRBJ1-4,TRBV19,CASSNDRRANEKLFF,TGTGCCAGTAGCAACGACAGACGCGCTAATGAAAAACTGTTTTTT
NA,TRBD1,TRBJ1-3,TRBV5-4,CASSRDRSLRNTIYF,TGTGCCAGCAGCCGGGACAGGTCCCTTCGGAACACCATATATTTT
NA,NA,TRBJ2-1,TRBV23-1,CASSVDTDNRDEQFF,TGCGCCAGCAGTGTGGACACTGACAACAGGGATGAGCAGTTCTTC
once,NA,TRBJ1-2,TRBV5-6,CASSLVAANYGYTF,TGTGCCAGCAGCTTGGTGGCAGCGAACTATGGCTACACCTTC
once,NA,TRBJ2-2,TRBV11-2,CASSLGSSAGELFF,TGTGCCAGCAGCCTCGGGAGTTCGGCCGGGGAGCTGTTTTTT
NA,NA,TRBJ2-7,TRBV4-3,CASSQSRYLYEQYF,TGCGCCAGCAGCCAATCGAGGTACCTCTACGAGCAGTACTTC
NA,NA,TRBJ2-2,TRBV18,CASSLKLNTGELFF,TGTGCCAGCTCTTTAAAACTTAACACCGGGGAGCTGTTTTTT
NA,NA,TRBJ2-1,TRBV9,CASSTSLVHEQFF,TGTGCCAGCAGCACTAGCCTGGTCCATGAGCAGTTCTTC
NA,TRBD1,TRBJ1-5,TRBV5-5,CASSLWTGGGQPQHF,TGTGCCAGCAGCTTGTGGACAGGGGGAGGCCAGCCCCAGCATTTT
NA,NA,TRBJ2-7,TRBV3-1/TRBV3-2,CASSQDPVRKYEQYF,TGTGCCAGCAGCCAAGATCCCGTCAGAAAATACGAGCAGTACTTC
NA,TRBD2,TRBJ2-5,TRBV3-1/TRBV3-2,CASSHPKPTSGGAGETQYF,TGTGCCAGCAGCCATCCCAAACCGACTAGCGGGGGGGCTGGTGAGACCCAGTACTTC
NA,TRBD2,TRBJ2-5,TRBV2,CASSPRASGSKKETQYF,TGTGCCAGCAGCCCGAGGGCTAGCGGATCTAAAAAAGAGACCCAGTACTTC
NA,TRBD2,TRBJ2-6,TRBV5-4,CASSLASGLNSGANVLTF,TGTGCCAGCAGCTTGGCTAGCGGACTAAACTCTGGGGCCAACGTCCTGACTTTC
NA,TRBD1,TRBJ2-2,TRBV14,CASSRTGANTGELFF,TGTGCCAGCAGCCGGACAGGAGCGAACACCGGGGAGCTGTTTTTT
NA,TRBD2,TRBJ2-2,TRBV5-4,CASSLAGAGITGELFF,TGTGCCAGCAGCTTAGCGGGAGCGGGGATCACCGGGGAGCTGTTTTTT
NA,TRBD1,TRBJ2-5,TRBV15,CATSKRDRDKETQYF,TGTGCCACCAGCAAAAGGGACAGGGACAAAGAGACCCAGTACTTC
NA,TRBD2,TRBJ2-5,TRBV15,CATSSGLAGETQYF,TGTGCCACCAGCAGCGGACTAGCAGGGGAGACCCAGTACTTC